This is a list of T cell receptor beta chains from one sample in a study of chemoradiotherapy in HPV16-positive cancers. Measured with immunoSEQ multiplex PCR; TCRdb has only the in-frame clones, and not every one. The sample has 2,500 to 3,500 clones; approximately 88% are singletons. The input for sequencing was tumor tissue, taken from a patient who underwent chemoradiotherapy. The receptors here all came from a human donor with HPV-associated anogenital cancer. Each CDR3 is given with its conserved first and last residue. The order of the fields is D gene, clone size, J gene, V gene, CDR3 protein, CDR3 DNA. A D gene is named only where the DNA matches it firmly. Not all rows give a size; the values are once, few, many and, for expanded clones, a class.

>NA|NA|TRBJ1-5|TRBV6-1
CASSEQGIVNQPQHF
TGTGCCAGCAGTGAACAGGGTATTGTTAATCAGCCCCAGCATTTT
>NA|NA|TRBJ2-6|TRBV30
CAWSPSGANVLTF
TGTGCCTGGAGTCCCTCTGGGGCCAACGTCCTGACTTTC
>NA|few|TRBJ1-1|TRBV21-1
CASSNRGGPKELYGTLNTEAFF
TGTGCCAGCAGCAATCGGGGAGGCCCAAAGGAGTTGTACGGGACGTTGAACACTGAAGCTTTCTTT
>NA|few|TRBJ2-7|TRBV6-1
CASSEIGRGVQYF
TGTGCCAGCAGTGAAATTGGCAGGGGGGTGCAGTACTTC
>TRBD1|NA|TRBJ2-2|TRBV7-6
CASSSGTDDTGELFF
TGTGCCAGCAGCTCCGGGACAGACGACACCGGGGAGCTGTTTTTT
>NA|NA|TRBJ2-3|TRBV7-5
CARSLVWDSTQYF
TGTGCCAGAAGCTTAGTCTGGGACTCTACGCAGTATTTT
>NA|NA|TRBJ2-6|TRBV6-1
CASSEIAGSGANVLTF
TGTGCCAGCAGTGAAATCGCAGGGTCTGGGGCCAACGTCCTGACTTTC
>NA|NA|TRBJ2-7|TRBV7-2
CASSLAWAVYEQYF
TGTGCCAGCAGCTTAGCGTGGGCAGTCTACGAGCAGTACTTC
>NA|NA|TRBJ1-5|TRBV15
CATSRDNQPQHF
TGTGCCACCAGCAGGGACAATCAGCCCCAGCATTTT
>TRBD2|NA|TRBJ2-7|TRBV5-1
CASTVDSGTRSEQYF
TGCGCCAGCACAGTGGATAGCGGGACCAGGAGCGAGCAGTACTTC
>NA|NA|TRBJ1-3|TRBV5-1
CASSLGAGGLHGNTIYF
TGCGCCAGCAGCTTGGGCGCCGGGGGTTTGCACGGAAACACCATATATTTT
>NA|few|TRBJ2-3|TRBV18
CASTPVGNTDTQYF
TGTGCCAGCACGCCCGTGGGGAACACAGATACGCAGTATTTT
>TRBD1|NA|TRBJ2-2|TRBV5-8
CASSLDRTNTGELFF
TGTGCCAGCAGCCTGGACAGGACCAACACCGGGGAGCTGTTTTTT
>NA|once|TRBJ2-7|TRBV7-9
CASSSAGAGEQYF
TGTGCCAGCAGCTCGGCGGGGGCCGGCGAGCAGTACTTC
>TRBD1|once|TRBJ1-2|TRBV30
CAWREQGFHGYTF
TGTGCCTGGAGGGAACAGGGGTTTCATGGCTACACCTTC
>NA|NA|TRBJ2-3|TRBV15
CATSREGGGPTDTQYF
TGTGCCACCAGCAGAGAAGGGGGAGGGCCAACAGATACGCAGTATTTT
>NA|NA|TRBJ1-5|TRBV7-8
CASRFGASNQPQHF
TGTGCCAGCAGATTTGGTGCCAGCAATCAGCCCCAGCATTTT
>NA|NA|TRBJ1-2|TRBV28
CASSSRGGGRYGYTF
TGTGCCAGCAGTTCCAGGGGCGGGGGGCGCTATGGCTACACCTTC
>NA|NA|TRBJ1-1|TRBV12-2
CASRLDCPGTVNTEAFF
TGTGCAAGTCGCTTGGATTGTCCCGGGACGGTGAACACTGAAGCTTTCTTT